This is a list of T cell receptor beta chains from one sample in a study of shared clonotypes between healthy human individuals. Assay used: immunoSEQ multiplex PCR; TCRdb lists only in-frame clones, some missing. The table includes hundreds of thousands of clones, roughly 95% detected once. Sequenced material: naive CD8+ T cells sorted from blood. These receptor sequences come from a woman in her twenties or thirties in good health. Each CDR3 is given with its conserved first and last residue. The D gene is left open where the match is weak. The size field is filled for only some rows; it gives once, few, many or a size class.

clone_size	v_call	j_call	cdr3_length	d_call	cdr3_aa	cdr3_nt
.	TRBV19	TRBJ2-7	14	TRBD1	CASSAGTGGYEQYF	TGTGCCAGTAGTGCAGGGACAGGCGGCTACGAGCAGTACTTC
.	TRBV5-5	TRBJ1-2	14	.	CASSLAGDLYGYTF	TGTGCCAGCAGCTTGGCAGGGGATCTCTATGGCTACACCTTC
.	TRBV2	TRBJ1-1	16	.	CASSGPGHRTPFEAFF	TGTGCCAGCAGTGGGCCAGGGCACCGCACCCCGTTTGAAGCTTTCTTT
.	TRBV10-2	TRBJ2-1	13	.	CATSGASYNEQFF	TGCGCCACTTCGGGAGCGTCCTACAATGAGCAGTTCTTC
.	TRBV27	TRBJ2-7	15	TRBD2	CASSALAGVLYEQYF	TGTGCCAGCAGTGCCCTAGCGGGAGTTCTTTACGAGCAGTACTTC
.	TRBV19	TRBJ2-3	15	.	CASNPGHGHTDTQYF	TGTGCCAGTAACCCAGGGCACGGACACACAGATACGCAGTATTTT
.	TRBV11-2	TRBJ2-7	14	TRBD1	CASSPEEGANEQYF	TGTGCCAGCAGCCCGGAAGAGGGGGCGAACGAGCAGTACTTC
.	TRBV9	TRBJ1-2	13	.	CASSVEGGDGYTF	TGTGCCAGCAGCGTAGAGGGGGGTGACGGCTACACCTTC
.	TRBV27	TRBJ2-5	15	TRBD2	CASSLSGLPLETQYF	TGTGCCAGCAGTTTATCGGGACTACCATTAGAGACCCAGTACTTC
.	TRBV4-1	TRBJ1-1	14	.	CASSREGRSTEAFF	TGCGCCAGCAGCCGGGAGGGTCGCAGCACTGAAGCTTTCTTT
.	TRBV6-5	TRBJ1-2	15	.	CASSPTPDRTFGYTF	TGTGCCAGCAGCCCAACCCCAGACCGGACTTTTGGCTACACCTTC
.	TRBV7-8	TRBJ1-1	15	.	CASSLEGTPNTEAFF	TGTGCCAGCAGCTTAGAAGGGACCCCGAACACTGAAGCTTTCTTT
.	TRBV13	TRBJ2-3	16	TRBD2	CASSSRLAGEGDTQYF	TGTGCCAGCAGCTCCCGACTAGCGGGAGAGGGAGATACGCAGTATTTT
.	TRBV7-6	TRBJ2-1	11	.	CASSLKNEQFF	TGTGCCAGCAGCTTAAAGAATGAGCAGTTCTTC
.	TRBV5-6	TRBJ2-2	15	.	CASSFLSPNTGELFF	TGTGCCAGCAGCTTTCTAAGCCCGAACACCGGGGAGCTGTTTTTT
.	TRBV9	TRBJ2-5	14	.	CASSVGWGQETQYF	TGTGCCAGCAGCGTAGGGTGGGGCCAAGAGACCCAGTACTTC
.	TRBV28	TRBJ1-1	15	.	CASSFAVGWDTEAFF	TGTGCCAGCAGTTTTGCGGTGGGTTGGGACACTGAAGCTTTCTTT
.	TRBV4-1	TRBJ1-1	15	.	CASSQDWDPGAEAFF	TGCGCCAGCAGCCAAGATTGGGACCCTGGGGCTGAAGCTTTCTTT
.	TRBV19	TRBJ2-1	16	.	CASSDHGGTSYNEQFF	TGTGCCAGTAGTGACCACGGGGGTACCTCCTACAATGAGCAGTTCTTC
.	TRBV28	TRBJ2-2	18	TRBD2	CASRGTSAPFANTGELFF	TGTGCCAGCAGAGGGACTAGCGCCCCGTTCGCGAACACCGGGGAGCTGTTTTTT
once	TRBV27	TRBJ2-1	16	TRBD2	CASSLRGRPSYNEQFF	TGTGCCAGCAGTTTACGCGGGAGGCCGTCCTACAATGAGCAGTTCTTC
.	TRBV11-2	TRBJ2-7	13	.	CASNPSGSYEQYF	TGTGCCAGCAACCCCAGCGGCTCCTACGAGCAGTACTTC
.	TRBV14	TRBJ2-7	13	.	CASSLGRSYEQYF	TGTGCCAGCAGCCTGGGACGGAGCTACGAGCAGTACTTC
.	TRBV4-1	TRBJ2-2	17	TRBD2	CASSQDLEREGTGELFF	TGCGCCAGCAGCCAAGATCTTGAGCGGGAAGGCACCGGGGAGCTGTTTTTT
.	TRBV5-4	TRBJ1-3	13	TRBD1	CAAKQGAGNTIYF	TGTGCCGCGAAACAGGGGGCTGGAAACACCATATATTTT
.	TRBV27	TRBJ2-7	15	TRBD2	CASSQGTSGRYEQYF	TGTGCCAGCAGTCAGGGGACTAGCGGGAGATACGAGCAGTACTTC
.	TRBV7-5	TRBJ1-2	14	.	CARTYVGKTYGYTF	TGTGCCAGAACATACGTAGGAAAGACCTATGGCTACACCTTC
.	TRBV28	TRBJ1-5	13	.	CASSLGSGQPQHF	TGTGCCAGCAGTTTGGGGTCTGGTCAGCCCCAGCATTTT
.	TRBV6-5	TRBJ2-1	13	.	CASSFGGTNEQFF	TGTGCCAGCAGTTTTGGGGGGACGAATGAGCAGTTCTTC
.	TRBV7-3	TRBJ2-1	15	.	CASSPNSGTYNEQFF	TGTGCCAGCAGCCCGAACTCTGGGACCTACAATGAGCAGTTCTTC
.	TRBV28	TRBJ2-7	17	.	CASSLGRGSLANYEQYF	TGTGCCAGCAGTTTGGGAAGGGGCTCCCTTGCGAACTACGAGCAGTACTTC
.	TRBV19	TRBJ2-2	14	.	CASSIDVNTGELFF	TGTGCCAGTAGTATAGATGTAAACACCGGGGAGCTGTTTTTT
few	TRBV29-1	TRBJ1-1	9	.	CSVTTEAFF	TGCAGCGTTACCACTGAAGCTTTCTTT
once	TRBV28	TRBJ1-5	20	TRBD1	CASSLSVAETGTYSNQPQHF	TGTGCCAGCAGTTTATCGGTGGCCGAGACAGGGACGTATAGCAATCAGCCCCAGCATTTT
.	TRBV27	TRBJ2-7	13	.	CASSFGRTYEQYF	TGTGCCAGCAGTTTTGGCAGGACCTACGAGCAGTACTTC
.	TRBV27	TRBJ2-7	16	TRBD2	CASSPTSGKYFYEQYF	TGTGCCAGCAGCCCGACTAGCGGGAAATATTTCTACGAGCAGTACTTC
.	TRBV28	TRBJ2-7	14	.	CASSPGVVSYEQYF	TGTGCCAGCAGTCCGGGGGTTGTATCCTACGAGCAGTACTTC
.	TRBV15	TRBJ1-1	13	.	CATSRDRNTEAFF	TGTGCCACCAGCAGAGACAGGAACACTGAAGCTTTCTTT
.	TRBV27	TRBJ1-1	15	.	CASSPFPGQGTEAFF	TGTGCCAGCAGTCCGTTTCCAGGGCAGGGTACCGAAGCTTTCTTT
.	TRBV19	TRBJ2-1	12	.	CASSIPWNEQFF	TGTGCCAGTAGTATCCCGTGGAATGAGCAGTTCTTC
once	TRBV28	TRBJ2-2	14	.	CASSRRLDPGELFF	TGTGCCAGCAGTCGGAGACTAGATCCCGGGGAGCTGTTTTTT
.	TRBV19	TRBJ2-6	14	.	CASASGGGANVLTF	TGTGCCAGTGCGTCCGGGGGTGGGGCCAACGTCCTGACTTTC
.	TRBV10-3	TRBJ1-1	15	.	CAISDPGQMNTEAFF	TGTGCCATCAGTGACCCTGGGCAGATGAACACTGAAGCTTTCTTT
.	TRBV19	TRBJ1-1	15	TRBD1	CASSNPLTGHTEAFF	TGTGCCAGTAGTAATCCCCTGACAGGGCACACTGAAGCTTTCTTT
once	TRBV29-1	TRBJ2-5	11	.	CSVPPAETQYF	TGCAGCGTTCCCCCCGCAGAGACCCAGTACTTC
.	TRBV5-4	TRBJ2-3	14	.	CASSTLDQTDTQYF	TGTGCCAGCAGCACCCTAGACCAGACAGATACGCAGTATTTT
.	TRBV28	TRBJ1-2	16	.	CASSLRLPAWGYGYTF	TGTGCCAGCAGTTTAAGGTTACCCGCTTGGGGCTATGGCTACACCTTC
once	TRBV7-8	TRBJ2-7	13	TRBD1	CASRDRVSYEQYF	TGTGCCAGCCGGGACAGGGTCTCCTACGAGCAGTACTTC
.	TRBV7-9	TRBJ2-3	18	.	CASSKASRHSSEADTQYF	TGTGCCAGCAGCAAAGCTAGCAGACACTCCTCTGAGGCAGATACGCAGTATTTT
.	TRBV5-6	TRBJ1-5	14	.	CASSLSGEIQPQHF	TGTGCCAGCAGCTTGTCAGGGGAGATCCAGCCCCAGCATTTT
.	TRBV29-1	TRBJ1-2	11	.	CSVAGNYGYTF	TGCAGCGTTGCAGGGAACTATGGCTACACCTTC
.	TRBV7-3	TRBJ2-1	14	TRBD2	CASSSLAGNNEQFF	TGTGCCAGCAGCTCACTAGCGGGGAACAATGAGCAGTTCTTC
.	TRBV2	TRBJ2-7	13	.	CASSDPGGYEQYF	TGTGCCAGCAGTGATCCCGGGGGCTACGAGCAGTACTTC
.	TRBV27	TRBJ2-3	16	.	CASSLSPGAAVDTQYF	TGTGCCAGCAGTTTATCGCCGGGCGCGGCCGTGGATACGCAGTATTTT
.	TRBV1	TRBJ1-1	13	.	CTSSQGRVPEAFF	TGCACCAGCAGCCAAGGCAGGGTACCTGAAGCTTTCTTT
once	TRBV2	TRBJ1-1	17	TRBD1	CASSRGGWGQGDTEAFF	TGTGCCAGCAGCCGCGGTGGTTGGGGACAGGGAGACACTGAAGCTTTCTTT